The 26 T cell receptor beta chains presented below share a single source sample, sequenced in a study of post-analysis software for immune sequencing data (dated by TCRdb to between 2015 and 2016). Results the study describes overall, beyond this receptor: Significantly higher frequencies in patients than in controls were found for several TRBV segments, including TRBV5-6, TRBV5-1 and TRBV20-1.

Receptor libraries were prepared by PCR. The listed sequencing device is Illumina HiSeq 2500. To reduce PCR and sequencing biases, unique molecular identifiers were incorporated into the TCR beta cDNA libraries. TCRdb reanalyzed the raw reads on its own, using fastp at Q25 for trimming and MiXCR for clone calling, and kept in-frame beta chains. Merged by CDR3 protein, the rows form single entries marked with the most common genes and DNA. Recorded for this sample are just over 250,000 distinct CDR3 sequences; 35% to 40% of them occurred a single time. The ten most abundant clones make up 4% to 6% of the sample. These receptors lack a known antigen. Sequenced: blood. These receptors all stem from a girl aged 5-17 years with multiple sclerosis.

This clonotype was seen many times. The chain uses TRBV20-1 and TRBJ2-5, with 9 positions matching TRBD1. V was pared by 0 bases and J by 6 bases, with 8 bases of the junction left unmatched. The germline CDR1 and CDR2 sequences are DFQATT and SNEGSKA (reference sequence). The CDR3 extends over 15 amino acids. The DNA for the CDR3 is TGCAGTGCTAGAGAGGCCGACAGGGGGAGACAGACCCAGTACTTC. It yields the protein CSAREADRGRQTQYF.

J is TRBJ2-1 and V is TRBV6-2 or TRBV6-3, with D perhaps TRBD1 or TRBD2 (5 bases each). Per the germline V gene, CDR1 is MNHEY and CDR2 is SVGEGT. CDR3 length equals 14 residues. Trimming removed 6 bases from V and 8 bases from J, with 17 bases in between. CDR3 region: CASSEPGPPYEQFF. The CDR3 nucleotides are TGTGCCAGCAGCGAACCGGGACCTCCCTATGAGCAGTTCTTC.

This sequence joins TRBV3-1 and TRBJ2-1, with a possible D match to TRBD2 (6 bases). CDR3 length: 15 amino acids. Germline values: CDR1 LGHDT, CDR2 YNNKEL (reference sequence). V was clipped by 4 bases and J by 5 bases, with 15 bases between them. The CDR3 region is CASSPLAGTDNEQFF. CDR3 in DNA: TGTGCCAGCAGCCCCCTGGCGGGGACCGACAATGAGCAGTTCTTC.

Note on this clonotype: At one of its ends the junction is not consistent with the germline gene, which may arise from a read error. The genes are TRBV6-5 and TRBJ2-1; TRBD2 aligns across 9 bases. The V gene's germline CDR1 is MNHEY and CDR2 SVGAGI. This CDR3 is 15 amino acids long. CDR3 protein: CASSYRGGRVYEQFF. In DNA form, the CDR3 reads TGTGCCAGTAGTTACAGGGGCGGGAGGGTCTATGAGCAGTTCTTC.

Many counts were recorded for this clonotype. This rearrangement joins TRBV5-1 to TRBJ2-1; weak D call: TRBD1 (6 bases). V was cut by 4 bases and J by 7 bases, with 15 bases left in between. The CDR3 consists of 14 residues. Germline CDR1 reads SGHRS; CDR2 reads YFSETQ. CDR3 in amino acids: CASSVRTGRNEQFF. For the CDR3, the DNA is TGCGCCAGCAGCGTGCGTACAGGGCGAAATGAGCAGTTCTTC.

This clonotype was detected ten times or more. J is TRBJ1-2 and V is TRBV20-1; 9 bases map to TRBD1. V was clipped by 5 bases and J by 4 bases; unmatched bases: 8. The CDR3 has 14 amino acids. Per the germline V gene, CDR1 is DFQATT and CDR2 is SNEGSKA (reference sequence). Here the CDR3 DNA reads TGCAGTGCTCCCGGACAGGGGCCTGGCTATGGCTACACCTTC. This gives the protein CSAPGQGPGYGYTF.

Concerning this clonotype: One junction end does not reproduce the germline sequence, and a read error may be involved. The genes are TRBV7-9 and TRBJ1-6; D call uncertain. The CDR3 is 14 residues long. Germline-derived CDR1 and CDR2 are SEHNR and FQNEAQ (reference sequence). The CDR3 coding sequence is TGTGCCAGTAGCTTAGACGGAATACATTCACCCCTCCACTTT. This translates into CASSLDGIHSPLHF.

The V gene is TRBV6-6, the J gene TRBJ2-1; 9 nucleotides align to TRBD2. CDR1 and CDR2 (germline): MNHNY, SVGAGI (reference sequence). Trimming at V came to 8 bases and at J to 6 bases, leaving 8 bases not matched to a gene. The CDR3 runs to 14 residues. In DNA, the CDR3 is TGTGCCAGCCGCAAGCGGGAGGTAGGCAATGAGCAGTTCTTC. Protein sequence: CASRKREVGNEQFF.

This clonotype was seen repeatedly, ten times or more. V gene TRBV6-1 combines with J gene TRBJ2-3; D is undetermined. CDR1 MNHNS and CDR2 SASEGT come from the germline V gene. This CDR3 region has 18 residues. V was pared by 0 bases and J by 2 bases, with 18 bases between. This chain's CDR3 is CASSEAVGTLSNTDTQYF. In DNA form, the CDR3 reads TGTGCCAGCAGTGAAGCGGTCGGAACCCTTTCCAACACAGATACGCAGTATTTT.

The chain links TRBV20-1 to TRBJ2-5; 10 nucleotides agree with TRBD2. The V segment lost 1 base and the J segment 11 bases; nucleotides outside the gene matches: 19. CDR3 length: 17 residues. The germline V gene encodes CDR1 DFQATT and CDR2 SNEGSKA (reference sequence). CDR3 sequence: CSARARLAGDGYNEQYF. In DNA form, the CDR3 reads TGCAGTGCTAGAGCTCGGCTAGCGGGAGATGGCTACAATGAGCAGTACTTC.

This clonotype has at least ten counts. The V gene is TRBV12-3 or TRBV12-4, the J gene TRBJ2-5, with D perhaps matching TRBD1 or TRBD2 (5 bases each). Trimming pared 1 base from V and 7 bases from J, leaving 13 bases between. The CDR3 runs 14 residues. The CDR3 sequence is CASSLGGPGTTQYF. The CDR3 DNA is TGTGCCAGCAGTTTAGGAGGGCCCGGGACGACCCAGTACTTC.

This clonotype was picked up many times. The V gene is TRBV4-2, the J gene TRBJ2-5; 15 bases fit TRBD2. V lost 5 bases, J lost 5 bases, and 6 bases stayed unmatched. The V gene's germline CDR1 is LGHNA and CDR2 YNFKEQ. The CDR3 consists of 16 residues. CDR3 sequence reads: CASSTRTSGRAETQYF. The CDR3 DNA is TGTGCCAGCAGCACGCGGACTAGCGGGAGGGCGGAGACCCAGTACTTC.

The V call is TRBV9, the J call TRBJ1-2, with D tentatively TRBD1 (5 bases). CDR3 size: 14 residues. Trimming took off 0 bases at V and 0 bases at J, with 6 bases between the two ends. Germline V CDR1 and CDR2: SGDLS, YYNGEE. The DNA for the CDR3 is TGTGCCAGCAGCGTAGGGGGCACTAACTATGGCTACACCTTC. Its protein is CASSVGGTNYGYTF.

The V and J genes are TRBV5-5 and TRBJ2-7; D might be TRBD1 or TRBD2, each matching 5 bases. Per the germline V gene, CDR1 is SGHKS and CDR2 is YYEKEE (reference sequence). The CDR3 covers 13 residues. Deletions cut 3 bases from V and 3 bases from J, with 10 bases between. CDR3 coding DNA: TGTGCCAGCAGCTGGGGGAGTTACTACGAGCAGTACTTC. This encodes CASSWGSYYEQYF.

In the case of this clonotype: A much larger clone differs by one base, so this may be a read error. This chain connects TRBV20-1 to TRBJ2-1; possibly TRBD2 for D (5 bases). The CDR3 consists of 18 residues. The V and J ends lost 3 bases and 3 bases respectively, with 24 bases between them. Germline-derived CDR1 and CDR2 are DFQATT and SNEGSKA (reference sequence). In DNA form, the CDR3 reads TGCAGTGCTAGCGCGACCGGCCGTGGAGGCAAACTCTACAATGAGCAGTTCTTC. This gives the protein CSASATGRGGKLYNEQFF.

At least ten counts were recorded for this clonotype. This chain joins TRBV6-5 and TRBJ1-2, with D unresolved. V was shortened by 7 bases and J by 2 bases, with 20 bases between the two germline ends. CDR3 length: 16 amino acids. Germline V gene sequence: CDR1 MNHEY, CDR2 SVGAGI. CDR3 DNA sequence: TGTGCCAGCACTCCTTACGGGCAGCTTAAAAACTATGGCTACACCTTC. Translation: CASTPYGQLKNYGYTF.

In this sample, this clonotype turned up many times. This sequence joins TRBV10-3 and TRBJ2-1; TRBD2 aligns across 7 bases. Germline CDR1 ENHRY, CDR2 SYGVKD. With V trimmed by 4 bases and J by 8 bases, 8 bases remained unmatched. CDR3 length: 14 residues. DNA of the CDR3: TGTGCCATCAGTGGGGGAGGGCGGGTGGATGAGCAGTTCTTC. Its protein is CAISGGGRVDEQFF.

The genes are TRBV30 and TRBJ1-1, with no clear D. CDR1 and CDR2 from the germline V gene are GTSNPN and SVGIG (reference sequence). The ends were cut back, 5 bases at V and 2 bases at J, with 12 bases in the middle. There are 13 residues in the CDR3. In nucleotides, the CDR3 is TGTGCCTGGGCTTCACAGACTAACACTGAAGCTTTCTTT. It encodes CAWASQTNTEAFF.

This chain uses TRBV28 with TRBJ1-6, with D uncertain. The V gene lost 4 bases and the J gene lost 7 bases, with 8 bases spanning the gap. Looked up from germline, CDR1 is MDHEN and CDR2 is SYDVKM. This CDR3 comprises 13 residues. The CDR3: CASSSSLNSPLHF. Written as DNA, the CDR3 is TGTGCCAGCAGTTCTTCTCTAAATTCACCCCTCCACTTT.

This clonotype was seen repeatedly, ten times or more. This chain links TRBV11-2 with TRBJ2-5; D is undetermined. Trimming left V 2 bases short and J 5 bases short, with 9 bases between. Germline lookup yields CDR1 SGHAT and CDR2 FQNNGV. There are 13 residues in the CDR3. The CDR3 loop reads CASSLTFAETQYF. The DNA of the CDR3 is TGTGCCAGCAGCTTAACCTTTGCCGAGACCCAGTACTTC.

This clonotype showed up many times. The chain employs TRBV2 and TRBJ1-1, with D hard to call. V gave up 1 base and J gave up 1 base, with 10 bases separating them. The CDR3 contains 15 residues. Germline assignment: CDR1 SNHLY and CDR2 FYNNEI. The DNA of the CDR3 is TGTGCCAGCAGTGAAGTTAACAGAAGGAACACTGAAGCTTTCTTT. Translation: CASSEVNRRNTEAFF. Based on the CDR3 plus reference TRBV2 and TRBJ1-1, the full variable domain is EPEVTQTPSHQVTQMGQEVILRCVPISNHLYFYWYRQILGQKVEFLVSFYNNEISEKSEIFDDQFSVERPDGSNFTLKIRSTKLEDSAMYFCASSEVNRRNTEAFFGQGTRLTVV.

A remark on this clonotype: Being one base from a much bigger clone, this may be a read error. The chain is built from TRBV6-5 and TRBJ2-2; TRBD1 is a possible D gene (6 bases). Germline-derived CDR1 and CDR2 are MNHEY and SVGAGI. This CDR3 is 17 amino acids long. CDR3 in amino acids: CASSYSPPGANTGERFF. The CDR3 bases are TGTGCCAGCAGTTACTCCCCCCCAGGGGCGAACACCGGGGAGCGGTTTTTT.

As concerns this clonotype: A read error may explain this, as a much larger clone is one base away. The J gene is TRBJ1-4, the V gene TRBV7-6; D gene unclear. CDR1 SGHVS and CDR2 FNYEAQ come from the germline V gene. The CDR3 consists of 15 residues. CDR3 residues: CASSNAAALNEELFF. The CDR3 nucleotides read TGTGCCAGCAGTAATGCCGCAGCGCTAAATGAAGAACTGTTTTTT.

This clonotype has just a few counts. A junction end diverges from the germline sequence, so it may reflect a read error. V is TRBV5-1 and J is TRBJ2-1; 10 nucleotides agree with TRBD1. The germline V gene encodes CDR1 SGHRS and CDR2 YFSETQ. This CDR3 contains 15 residues. CDR3 in DNA: TGCGCCAGCGGCTTCCGGGACAGGGGTTACAATGAGCAGTTCTTC. Amino acids: CASGFRDRGYNEQFF.

This clonotype occurred many times. V is TRBV7-9 and J is TRBJ2-1; TRBD1 matches 9 bases. Per germline, CDR1 SEHNR and CDR2 FQNEAQ (reference sequence). The CDR3 runs to 12 residues. V lost 5 bases to trimming and J lost 9 bases; unmatched junction nucleotides: 2. The CDR3: CASSPDRGEQFF. CDR3 DNA: TGTGCCAGCAGCCCGGACAGGGGTGAGCAGTTCTTC.

This clonotype was seen a handful of times. Here the CDR3 DNA reads TGCGCCAGCAGCTTGGGGGGGGCCCACACAGATACGCAGTATTTT. Translated: CASSLGGAHTDTQYF. This rearrangement joins TRBV5-1 to TRBJ2-3; D possibly matches TRBD1 or TRBD2 (6 bases each). The germline V gene encodes CDR1 SGHRS and CDR2 YFSETQ. Trimming shortened V by 0 bases and J by 2 bases, and 10 bases separated the two germline ends. This CDR3 has 15 amino acids.